A single sample is the source of the 31 T cell receptor beta chains below, sequenced in a study of T cell responses to AZD1222 COVID-19 vaccine. This table comes from immunoSEQ multiplex PCR, and its TCRdb copy is limited to in-frame clones, with some not included. This sample yields some 170,000 clones, of which 80% to 90% are seen a single time; roughly 4% belongs to the top ten. Sample: peripheral blood, taken 28 days after the second dose of the MenACWY control vaccine. The receptor set was obtained from an adult who received the MenACWY meningococcal vaccine as a control.

This clone was observed a handful of times. The chain links TRBV6-4 to TRBJ2-2; 7 nucleotides match TRBD1. Germline V gene data show CDR1 as MRHNA and CDR2 as SNTAGT. The J segment lost 2 bases and the V segment lost 10 bases, leaving 7 bases of the junction unmatched. CDR3 length equals 14 residues. DNA of the CDR3: TGTGCCACCCCGACAGGGTTAAACACCGGGGAGCTGTTTTTT. Translated, it gives CATPTGLNTGELFF.

In this sample, this clone turned up a few times. V and J are TRBV28 and TRBJ2-7; possible D gene TRBD1, 5 bases. Germline CDR1 is MDHEN and CDR2 is SYDVKM. CDR3 length: 14 residues. Trimming removed 3 bases at V and 6 bases at J, with 15 bases between. The CDR3 DNA reads TGTGCCAGCAGTTTCCCCATTACAGGTCCCGAGCAGTACTTC. Encoded protein: CASSFPITGPEQYF.

This clone has only a few counts. V usage is TRBV28 and J usage is TRBJ1-5; no firm D call. The germline V gene encodes CDR1 MDHEN and CDR2 SYDVKM. The CDR3 is 13 amino acids. The ends were cut back, 3 bases at V and 1 base at J, with 4 bases in the middle. The CDR3 DNA reads as TGTGCCAGCAGTTTCGAAAGCAATCAGCCCCAGCATTTT. As protein: CASSFESNQPQHF.

Of note for this clone: Different DNA sequences within this sample yield the same CDR3. This chain joins TRBV18 and TRBJ1-5, with D maybe TRBD1 (5 bases). This CDR3 spans 15 amino acids. V was trimmed by 0 bases and J by 2 bases, leaving 8 bases between them. The germline V gene encodes CDR1 KGHSH and CDR2 LQKENI. The CDR3 protein is CASSPPGGGNQPQHF. As DNA, the CDR3 is TGTGCCAGCTCACCACCTGGGGGTGGCAATCAGCCCCAGCATTTT.

The rearrangement joins TRBV6-5 to TRBJ1-5, with D possibly being TRBD1 (5 bases). This CDR3 contains 15 residues. V gave up 6 bases and J gave up 2 bases, with 14 bases separating them. Germline V gene lookup returns CDR1 MNHEY and CDR2 SVGAGI. CDR3 sequence reads: CASRSEGMGNQPQHF. CDR3 DNA sequence: TGTGCCAGCAGGAGTGAGGGGATGGGCAATCAGCCCCAGCATTTT.

The chain links TRBV19 to TRBJ2-7, with TRBD1 identical over 7 bases. Germline loops: CDR1 LNHDA, CDR2 SQIVND (reference sequence). The V segment lost 5 bases and the J segment 4 bases; nucleotides outside the gene matches: 8. This CDR3 has 14 amino acids. CDR3 bases: TGTGCCAGTAGTTTCAGACAGGGTAAATACGAGCAGTACTTC. It yields the protein CASSFRQGKYEQYF.

This clone was counted a few times. This rearrangement joins TRBV27 to TRBJ2-3; 10 positions agree with TRBD2. The CDR3 is 16 amino acids. With V trimmed by 6 bases and J by 3 bases, 9 bases remained unmatched. The V gene's germline CDR1 is MNHEY and CDR2 SMNVEV (reference sequence). The chain's CDR3 is CASSLGTSATTDTQYF. The CDR3 DNA reads TGTGCCAGCAGCCTTGGGACTAGCGCCACAACAGATACGCAGTATTTT.

This clone was recorded only once. The CDR3 is CASSLLGDSGANVLTF. The CDR3 DNA reads TGTGCCAGTAGCCTACTGGGTGACTCTGGGGCCAACGTCCTGACTTTC. V gene TRBV19 combines with J gene TRBJ2-6, with unresolved D. The V end lost 6 bases, the J end lost 0 bases, and 12 bases lay between the germline ends. This CDR3 contains 16 residues. Germline CDR1 LNHDA, CDR2 SQIVND (reference sequence).

This rearrangement joins TRBV27 to TRBJ1-6; TRBD1 is a possible D gene (6 bases). CDR1 and CDR2 from the germline V gene are MNHEY and SMNVEV (reference sequence). The CDR3 is 15 residues long. Trimming shortened V by 3 bases and J by 7 bases, and 13 bases separated the two germline ends. CDR3 sequence: CASSFEGQPNSPLHF. CDR3 in DNA: TGTGCCAGCAGTTTCGAAGGACAGCCCAATTCACCCCTCCACTTT.

This clone came up once. The chain links TRBV19 to TRBJ2-2, with D hard to call. V dropped 5 bases and J dropped 5 bases, with 12 bases sitting between them. This CDR3 comprises 14 residues. CDR1 LNHDA and CDR2 SQIVND come from the germline V gene (reference sequence). In DNA, the CDR3 is TGTGCCAGTAGTCCCCGGCCTGGAACCGGGGAGCTGTTTTTT. It codes for CASSPRPGTGELFF.

The chain links TRBV18 to TRBJ2-7; the D gene is possibly TRBD1 (7 bases). There are 13 residues in the CDR3. Trimming removed 3 bases from V and 13 bases from J, with 19 bases in between. The germline V gene encodes CDR1 KGHSH and CDR2 LQKENI. Here the CDR3 DNA reads TGTGCCAGCTCACCGTTGGAGGGGGCAAGGGAATACTTC. It encodes CASSPLEGAREYF.

The genes are TRBV7-8 and TRBJ1-1, with TRBD1 matching over 9 bases. V was pared by 3 bases and J by 7 bases, with 6 bases of the junction left unmatched. Germline V lookup: CDR1 SGHVS, CDR2 FQNEAQ. The CDR3 covers 14 residues. The CDR3 region has the DNA TGTGCCAGCAGCTTTCAACAGGGGGCCGTTGAAGCTTTCTTT. Translating gives CASSFQQGAVEAFF.

The chain combines TRBV18 with TRBJ2-7, with 11 bases matching TRBD2. V lost 4 bases, J lost 3 bases, and 2 bases stayed unmatched. This CDR3 region has 14 residues. In germline, CDR1 is KGHSH, CDR2 LQKENI. The CDR3 coding sequence is TGTGCCAGCTCACGGACTAGCGGGCACTACGAGCAGTACTTC. Encoded protein: CASSRTSGHYEQYF.

The genes are TRBV5-6 and TRBJ1-4; D not resolved. CDR3 size: 12 residues. Germline V CDR1 and CDR2: SGHDT, YYEEEE. The V end was cut by 4 bases, the J end by 15 bases, with 16 bases between. Here the CDR3 DNA reads TGTGCCAGCAGCGGCACAGAGGGCCCGTTGTTTTTT. As protein: CASSGTEGPLFF.

The V gene is TRBV11-2, the J gene TRBJ1-2, with D hard to call. The CDR3 is 13 amino acids. Germline assignment: CDR1 SGHAT and CDR2 FQNNGV. With 3 bases removed from V and 5 bases from J, the gap between germline ends came to 10 bases. The CDR3 nucleotides are TGTGCCAGCAGCTTTAGGGCGGCGTATGGCTACACCTTC. Protein product: CASSFRAAYGYTF.

This chain connects TRBV12-3 or TRBV12-4 to TRBJ1-2, with 7 bases that match TRBD1. The junction had 3 bases not matched to a gene; V was cut back by 5 bases and J by 6 bases. The CDR3 totals 12 residues. CDR3 residues: CASSVTGDGYTF. CDR3 sequence (DNA): TGTGCCAGCAGTGTTACAGGGGATGGCTACACCTTC.

The rearrangement uses TRBV6-1 and TRBJ2-7, with TRBD2 matching over 9 bases. From germline, CDR1 is MNHNS and CDR2 SASEGT. The CDR3 runs 19 residues. Unmatched junction bases numbered 14, after V lost 0 bases and J lost 2 bases. The CDR3 loop is CASSEAPGGRASTPYEQYF. In nucleotides, the CDR3 is TGTGCCAGCAGTGAAGCGCCGGGCGGGAGGGCCAGTACCCCCTACGAGCAGTACTTC.

The chain combines TRBV10-3 with TRBJ1-3; tentative D call: TRBD1 (5 bases). Germline V lookup: CDR1 ENHRY, CDR2 SYGVKD. The CDR3 loop spans 13 amino acids. Trimming took 6 bases from V and 6 from J, leaving 12 bases between them. The chain's CDR3 is CAISDPRENTIYF. In DNA form, the CDR3 reads TGTGCCATCAGCGACCCCAGGGAAAACACCATATATTTT.

This rearrangement joins TRBV5-1 to TRBJ1-6, with 8 bases that match TRBD1. This CDR3 contains 18 residues. Trimming cost V 5 bases and J 7 bases; bases outside gene matches: 17. Germline assignment: CDR1 SGHRS and CDR2 YFSETQ. DNA for the CDR3: TGCGCCAGCAGACCTACGGACAGGGTGCGACTGGGAAATTCACCCCTCCACTTT. Its protein is CASRPTDRVRLGNSPLHF.

This clone was detected once. The chain combines TRBV29-1 with TRBJ2-5, with D tentatively TRBD1 (6 bases). Germline CDR1 reads SQVTM; CDR2 reads ANQGSEA. The V gene lost 4 bases and the J gene lost 5 bases, with 14 bases spanning the gap. This CDR3 spans 13 amino acids. The CDR3 here is CSVGALRGETQYF. Written as DNA, the CDR3 is TGCAGCGTTGGGGCCTTGAGGGGGGAGACCCAGTACTTC. The variable domain in full, with the rest retrieved from reference TRBV29-1 and TRBJ2-5, is SAVISQKPSRDICQRGTSLTIQCQVDSQVTMMFWYRQQPGQSLTLIATANQGSEATYESGFVIDKFPISRPNLTFSTLTVSNMSPEDSSIYLCSVGALRGETQYFGPGTRLLVL.

Only one count was recorded for this clone. The chain carries TRBV7-2 and TRBJ2-2; D gene ambiguous. Trimming removed 5 bases at V and 6 bases at J, with 13 bases between. The CDR3 loop spans 14 amino acids. Per germline, CDR1 SGHTA and CDR2 FQGNSA. The CDR3 sequence: CASSEILDSGELFF. The CDR3 coding sequence is TGTGCCAGCAGCGAAATCCTCGATTCCGGGGAGCTGTTTTTT.

This chain uses TRBV7-8 with TRBJ1-1; TRBD1 matches at 11 bases. This CDR3 region has 14 residues. Germline lookup yields CDR1 SGHVS and CDR2 FQNEAQ. V dropped 6 bases and J dropped 8; count of bases not matched to a gene: 8. The CDR3 coding sequence is TGTGCCAGCAGTTCGGACAGGGGGCGGCCAGAAGCTTTCTTT. It encodes CASSSDRGRPEAFF.

The chain uses TRBV19 and TRBJ1-1, with D perhaps matching TRBD1 (6 bases). V was pared by 7 bases and J by 2 bases, with 14 bases between. The germline V gene encodes CDR1 LNHDA and CDR2 SQIVND (reference sequence). CDR3 size: 14 residues. The CDR3 DNA reads TGTGCCAGTATCTTACAGGGTTATAACACTGAAGCTTTCTTT. This gives the protein CASILQGYNTEAFF.

A single count supports this clone. The V call is TRBV6-2 or TRBV6-3, the J call TRBJ2-7; D call uncertain. Looked up from germline, CDR1 is MNHEY and CDR2 is SVGEGT. The CDR3 covers 13 residues. V dropped 7 bases and J dropped 7 bases, with 17 bases sitting between them. The CDR3 DNA is TGTGCCAGCATCCCCGGCCTGGGCGGAGAGCAGTACTTC. Translation gives CASIPGLGGEQYF.

This rearrangement joins TRBV28 to TRBJ1-1, with D hard to call. The CDR3 sequence is 15 residues long. Germline V lookup: CDR1 MDHEN, CDR2 SYDVKM. With 2 bases removed from V and 0 bases from J, the gap between germline ends came to 10 bases. The CDR3 DNA follows: TGTGCCAGCAGTTTAGAGACCGCTTTGAACACTGAAGCTTTCTTT. Its protein is CASSLETALNTEAFF. The variable domain in full, completed from reference TRBV28 and TRBJ1-1, reads DVKVTQSSRYLVKRTGEKVFLECVQDMDHENMFWYRQDPGLGLRLIYFSYDVKMKEKGDIPEGYSVSREKKERFSLILESASTNQTSMYLCASSLETALNTEAFFGQGTRLTVV.

This clone was recorded only once. This rearrangement joins TRBV7-2 to TRBJ2-1; D not certain. The germline gives CDR1 SGHTA, CDR2 FQGNSA. V dropped 5 bases and J dropped 13 bases, with 12 bases sitting between them. This CDR3 contains 11 residues. The CDR3 reads CASSHRLGQFF. Written as DNA, the CDR3 is TGTGCCAGCAGCCATCGTTTGGGACAGTTCTTC. The variable domain in full, completed from reference TRBV7-2 and TRBJ2-1, reads GAGVSQSPSNKVTEKGKDVELRCDPISGHTALYWYRQSLGQGLEFLIYFQGNSAPDKSGLPSDRFSAERTGGSVSTLTIQRTQQEDSAVYLCASSHRLGQFFGPGTRLTVL.

The J gene is TRBJ2-1, the V gene TRBV2, with D possibly TRBD1 on 6 matching bases. Germline lookup yields CDR1 SNHLY and CDR2 FYNNEI. This CDR3 is 13 amino acids long. V was clipped by 6 bases and J by 5 bases, with 11 bases between them. This CDR3 is CASSVRTDNEQFF. The CDR3 nucleotides read TGTGCCAGCAGCGTACGGACAGACAATGAGCAGTTCTTC.

The chain links TRBV29-1 to TRBJ1-2; the match to TRBD1 covers 8 bases. After removal of 6 bases from V and 2 bases from J, the junction contained 8 bases not matched to a gene. The CDR3 covers 14 residues. Germline CDR1 reads SQVTM; CDR2 reads ANQGSEA. CDR3 protein: CSVDETGENYGYTF. Written as DNA, the CDR3 is TGCAGCGTCGACGAGACAGGGGAAAACTATGGCTACACCTTC.

The chain carries TRBV7-2 and TRBJ2-5; possibly TRBD2 for D (7 bases). The V end was cut by 1 base, the J end by 5 bases, with 11 bases between. This CDR3 has 14 amino acids. Germline V gene lookup returns CDR1 SGHTA and CDR2 FQGNSA. CDR3 region: CASSLVRGGETQYF. The CDR3 coding sequence is TGTGCCAGCAGCTTAGTAAGGGGGGGTGAGACCCAGTACTTC.

The chain recombines TRBV28 with TRBJ2-3; TRBD2 matches 11 bases. The J segment lost 3 bases and the V segment lost 5 bases, leaving 4 bases of the junction unmatched. In germline, CDR1 is MDHEN, CDR2 SYDVKM. The CDR3 sequence is 15 residues long. The CDR3 nucleotides read TGTGCCAGCAGTAGAACTAGCGGGGGTACAGATACGCAGTATTTT. Translation: CASSRTSGGTDTQYF.

The V gene is TRBV7-2, the J gene TRBJ2-3; 13 bases map to TRBD2. V dropped 4 bases and J dropped 7; count of bases not matched to a gene: 11. Germline CDR1 is SGHTA and CDR2 is FQGNSA. The CDR3 spans 17 residues. CDR3 nucleotide sequence: TGTGCCAGCAGCTCCCCTGGGACTAGCGGGACCTATAATACGCAGTATTTT. It translates to CASSSPGTSGTYNTQYF.